This is a list of T cell receptor beta chains from one sample in a study of beta chain features in type 1 diabetes. Generated by immunoSEQ multiplex PCR, the TCRdb table keeps only in-frame clones and is missing some. The sample shows approximately 150,000 clones, 9% to 10% of them seen only once. The sample taken for sequencing was central memory CD4+ T cells from blood. These receptors were taken from a woman aged 40-49 years in good health. Both conserved end residues are part of each CDR3. D genes are given only for firm matches. Clone size is given for some rows only: seen once, a few or many times, or a class if the clone is expanded.

>TRBD2|TRBV9|few|TRBJ2-7
TGTGCCAGCAGCGTAGGGGGAGGGAGGGAGCAGTACTTC
CASSVGGGREQYF
>TRBD1|TRBV5-4|few|TRBJ1-1
TGTGCCAGCAGCGCAGACAGGGGGCCGGGGCGCACTGAAGCTTTCTTT
CASSADRGPGRTEAFF
>.|TRBV15|.|TRBJ2-4
TGTGCCACCAGCAGAGATCAGGGTAGAGGAGCCAAAAACATTCAGTACTTC
CATSRDQGRGAKNIQYF
>.|TRBV7-2|few|TRBJ2-2
TGTGCCGGACGGGATAGCACCGGGGAGCTGTTTTTT
CAGRDSTGELFF
>TRBD2|TRBV18|many|TRBJ2-3
TGTGCCAGCTCACCCCGTGGGGGGGTGACAGATACGCAGTATTTT
CASSPRGGVTDTQYF
>.|TRBV4-3|few|TRBJ2-5
TGCGCCAGCAGCCAAGGAACATCGTTCAGGGTAGGAGAGACCCAGTACTTC
CASSQGTSFRVGETQYF
>TRBD1|TRBV29-1|.|TRBJ2-5
TGCAGCGCTTACAGGGGGCAAGAGACCCAGTACTTC
CSAYRGQETQYF
>.|TRBV7-9|.|TRBJ2-7
TGTGCCAGCAGCTCGGGGCCTAGGGGGAGCGAGCAGTACTTC
CASSSGPRGSEQYF
>.|TRBV13|few|TRBJ2-5
TGTGCCAGCAGCTTAGTCGACCAAGAGACCCAGTACTTC
CASSLVDQETQYF
>TRBD2|TRBV5-4|few|TRBJ2-1
TGTGCCAGCAGCCGTAGCGGGGGGGGTTACAATGAGCAGTTCTTC
CASSRSGGGYNEQFF
>TRBD1|TRBV19|.|TRBJ1-6
TGTGCCAGTACGGGGACAGGGGGTTCACCCCTCCACTTT
CASTGTGGSPLHF
>TRBD1|TRBV27|.|TRBJ2-7
TGTGCCAGCAGCGATTCCTTCCTCAGGGGGAGTTACGAGCAGTACTTC
CASSDSFLRGSYEQYF
>TRBD2|TRBV4-1|few|TRBJ2-3
TGCGCCAGCAGCCAAGGTTCCAGCGGGGGCACAGATACGCAGTATTTT
CASSQGSSGGTDTQYF
>TRBD1|TRBV2|.|TRBJ1-6
TGTGCCAGCAGTTCTCGGACAGGGGATAATTCACCCCTCCACTTT
CASSSRTGDNSPLHF
>.|TRBV5-1|few|TRBJ1-1
TGCGCCAGCAGCCCCTCGGCGGGAACTGAAGCTTTCTTT
CASSPSAGTEAFF
>TRBD1|TRBV12-5|few|TRBJ2-7
TGTGCTAGTGGTTTGTACAGGGGGGCCTACGAGCAGTACTTC
CASGLYRGAYEQYF
>TRBD1|TRBV2|.|TRBJ2-1
TGTGCCAGCAGTGAAGCGGGGGGGACAGGGGTAATTGAGCAGTTCTTC
CASSEAGGTGVIEQFF
>.|TRBV4-3|many|TRBJ2-3
TGCGCCAGCAGCCAAGAGGCTGGGCGCGGCACAGATACGCAGTATTTT
CASSQEAGRGTDTQYF
>.|TRBV6-5|.|TRBJ2-4
TGTGCCAGCAGTTACGACAGCCGGGACATTCAGTACTTC
CASSYDSRDIQYF
>.|TRBV7-7|.|TRBJ2-5
TGTGCTAGCAGCCACAGGGGAGGAGCGACCCAGTACTTC
CASSHRGGATQYF
>.|TRBV5-1|.|TRBJ2-3
TGCGCCAGCAGGGCCCAAACCTCCACAGATACGCAGTATTTT
CASRAQTSTDTQYF
>.|TRBV7-9|.|TRBJ2-7
TGTGCCAGCAGCTCCACAGGATCCTACGAGCAGTACTTC
CASSSTGSYEQYF
>TRBD1|TRBV18|.|TRBJ1-2
TGTGCCAGCTCATATGCGGGACAGGGGGATGGCTACACCTTC
CASSYAGQGDGYTF
>TRBD2|TRBV19|.|TRBJ2-1
TGTGCCAGTAGTTCTTGGGGAAGCGGGGGGCAGGACAATGAGCAGTTCTTC
CASSSWGSGGQDNEQFF
>.|TRBV9|.|TRBJ2-6
TGTGCCAGCAGCGTAGGTCCAACTGGGGCCAACGTCCTGACTTTC
CASSVGPTGANVLTF
>TRBD1|TRBV28|few|TRBJ2-3
TGTGCCAGCAGTTTATGGGGACGAAACGTCACAGGGGGACGGCAGTATTTT
CASSLWGRNVTGGRQYF
>.|TRBV19|few|TRBJ2-3
TGTGCCAGTAGTAGTACAGAAACAGATACGCAGTATTTT
CASSSTETDTQYF
>.|TRBV20-1|.|TRBJ2-5
TGCAGCACAGGGAACCAAGAGACCCAGTACTTC
CSTGNQETQYF
>TRBD1|TRBV6-5|few|TRBJ1-2
TGTGCCAGCAGTTACTCGACAGGGCAAACAGGTGGCTACACCTTC
CASSYSTGQTGGYTF
>TRBD2|TRBV11-2|.|TRBJ2-1
TGTGCCAGCAGCTTAGGGATTGGTAGCGGGGGCTCTGGGGATGAGCAGTTCTTC
CASSLGIGSGGSGDEQFF